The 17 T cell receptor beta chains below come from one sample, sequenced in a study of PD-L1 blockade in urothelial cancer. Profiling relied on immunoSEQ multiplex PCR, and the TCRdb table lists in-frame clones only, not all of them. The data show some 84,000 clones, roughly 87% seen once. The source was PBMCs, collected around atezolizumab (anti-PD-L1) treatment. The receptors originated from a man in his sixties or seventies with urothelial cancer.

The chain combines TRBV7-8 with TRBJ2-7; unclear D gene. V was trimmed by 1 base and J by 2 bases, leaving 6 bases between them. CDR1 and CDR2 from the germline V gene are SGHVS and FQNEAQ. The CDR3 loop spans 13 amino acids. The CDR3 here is CASSLGSAYEQYF. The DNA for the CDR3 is TGTGCCAGCAGCTTAGGGTCAGCCTACGAGCAGTACTTC.

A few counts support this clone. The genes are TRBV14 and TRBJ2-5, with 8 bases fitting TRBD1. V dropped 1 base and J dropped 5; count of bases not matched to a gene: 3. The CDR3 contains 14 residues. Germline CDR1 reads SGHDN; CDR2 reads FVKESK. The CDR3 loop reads CASSQAGGGETQYF. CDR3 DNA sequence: TGTGCCAGCAGCCAAGCAGGGGGCGGGGAGACCCAGTACTTC.

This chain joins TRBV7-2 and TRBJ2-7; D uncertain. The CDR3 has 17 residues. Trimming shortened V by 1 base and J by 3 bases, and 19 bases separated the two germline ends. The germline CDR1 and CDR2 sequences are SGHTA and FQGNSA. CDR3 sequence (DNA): TGTGCCAGCAGCTTAGTAAGTACAGCCGCAGATGTCTACGAGCAGTACTTC. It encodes CASSLVSTAADVYEQYF.

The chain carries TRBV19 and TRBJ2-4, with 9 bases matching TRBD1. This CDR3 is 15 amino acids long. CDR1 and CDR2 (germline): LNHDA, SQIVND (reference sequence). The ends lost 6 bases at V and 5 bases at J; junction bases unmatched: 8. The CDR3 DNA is TGTGCCAGTAGGGCCTTCCGGGACAGGGAAAACATTCAGTACTTC. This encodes CASRAFRDRENIQYF. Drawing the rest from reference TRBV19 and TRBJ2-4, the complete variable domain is DGGITQSPKYLFRKEGQNVTLSCEQNLNHDAMYWYRQDPGQGLRLIYYSQIVNDFQKGDIAEGYSVSREKKESFPLTVTSAQKNPTAFYLCASRAFRDRENIQYFGAGTRLSVL.

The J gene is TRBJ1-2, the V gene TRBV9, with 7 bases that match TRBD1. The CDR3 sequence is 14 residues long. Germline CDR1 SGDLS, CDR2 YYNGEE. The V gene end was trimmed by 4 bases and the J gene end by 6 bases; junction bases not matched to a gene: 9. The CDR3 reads CASSTTTGVDGYTF. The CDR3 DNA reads TGTGCCAGCAGCACGACTACAGGGGTAGATGGCTACACCTTC.

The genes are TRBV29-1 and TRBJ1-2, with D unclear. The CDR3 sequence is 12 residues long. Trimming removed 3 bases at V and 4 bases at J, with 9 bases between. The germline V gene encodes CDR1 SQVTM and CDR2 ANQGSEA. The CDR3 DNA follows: TGCAGCGTTGATGTAATATCCTATGGCTACACCTTC. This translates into CSVDVISYGYTF.

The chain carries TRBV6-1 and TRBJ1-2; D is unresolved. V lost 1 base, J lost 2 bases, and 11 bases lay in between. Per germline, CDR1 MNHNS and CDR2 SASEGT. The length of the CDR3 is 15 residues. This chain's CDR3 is CASSEGGQVNYGYTF. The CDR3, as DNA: TGTGCCAGCAGTGAAGGTGGCCAGGTGAACTATGGCTACACCTTC.

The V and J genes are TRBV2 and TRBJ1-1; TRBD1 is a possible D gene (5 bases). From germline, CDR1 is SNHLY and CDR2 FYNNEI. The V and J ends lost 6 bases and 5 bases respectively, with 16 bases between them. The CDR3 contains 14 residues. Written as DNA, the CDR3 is TGTGCCAGCAGGACCGGGTCCGGGGGGACTGAAGCTTTCTTT. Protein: CASRTGSGGTEAFF.

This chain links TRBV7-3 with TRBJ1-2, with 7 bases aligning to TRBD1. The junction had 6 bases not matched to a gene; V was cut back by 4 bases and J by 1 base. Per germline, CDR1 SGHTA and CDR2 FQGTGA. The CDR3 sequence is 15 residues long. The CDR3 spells CASSSLDRLNYGYTF. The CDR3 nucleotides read TGTGCCAGCAGCTCCCTGGACAGGCTTAACTATGGCTACACCTTC.

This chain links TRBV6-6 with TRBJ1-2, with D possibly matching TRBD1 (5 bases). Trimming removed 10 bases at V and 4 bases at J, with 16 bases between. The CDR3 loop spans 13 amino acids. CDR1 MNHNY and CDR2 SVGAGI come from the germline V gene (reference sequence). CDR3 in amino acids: CAIRMGGSYGYTF. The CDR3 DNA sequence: TGTGCCATCCGAATGGGGGGTAGCTATGGCTACACCTTC.

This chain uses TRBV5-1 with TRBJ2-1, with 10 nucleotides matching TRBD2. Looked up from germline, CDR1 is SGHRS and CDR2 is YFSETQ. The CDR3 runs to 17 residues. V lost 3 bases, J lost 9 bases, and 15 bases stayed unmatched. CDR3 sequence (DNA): TGCGCCAGCAGCTCTGGACCCACTAGCGGGGAGGGAGGTGAGCAGTTCTTC. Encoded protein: CASSSGPTSGEGGEQFF. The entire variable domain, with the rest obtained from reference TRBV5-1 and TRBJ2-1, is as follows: KAGVTQTPRYLIKTRGQQVTLSCSPISGHRSVSWYQQTPGQGLQFLFEYFSETQRNKGNFPGRFSGRQFSNSRSEMNVSTLELGDSALYLCASSSGPTSGEGGEQFFGPGTRLTVL.

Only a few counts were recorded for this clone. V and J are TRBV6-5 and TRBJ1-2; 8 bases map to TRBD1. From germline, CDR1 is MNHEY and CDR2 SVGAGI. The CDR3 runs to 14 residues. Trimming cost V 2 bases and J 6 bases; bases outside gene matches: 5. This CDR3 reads CASSYLTGVNGYTF. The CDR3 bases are TGTGCCAGCAGTTACCTGACAGGGGTGAATGGCTACACCTTC.

The CDR3 spells CASSFGGADTEAFF. In DNA form, the CDR3 reads TGTGCCAGCAGCTTCGGGGGGGCCGACACTGAAGCTTTCTTT. The chain couples TRBV11-3 to TRBJ1-1; TRBD1 might be the D (6 bases). CDR3 size: 14 residues. Trimming left V 3 bases short and J 3 bases short, with 11 bases between. The V gene's germline CDR1 is SGHNT and CDR2 YENEEA.

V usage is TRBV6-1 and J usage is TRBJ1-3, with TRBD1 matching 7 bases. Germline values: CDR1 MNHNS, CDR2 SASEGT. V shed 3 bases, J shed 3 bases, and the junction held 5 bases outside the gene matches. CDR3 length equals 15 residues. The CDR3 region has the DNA TGTGCCAGCAGTGAGGGACAGACGCGTGGAAACACCATATATTTT. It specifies CASSEGQTRGNTIYF.

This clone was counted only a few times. CDR3 coding DNA: TGTGCCAGCAGCTTAGATGGACAGGGGTCTAGCACAGATACGCAGTATTTT. Residues: CASSLDGQGSSTDTQYF. This rearrangement joins TRBV11-3 to TRBJ2-3; the match to TRBD1 covers 9 bases. Germline V gene data show CDR1 as SGHNT and CDR2 as YENEEA. V was clipped by 0 bases and J by 0 bases; unmatched bases: 4. CDR3 length: 17 residues. The whole variable domain, filled in from reference TRBV11-3 and TRBJ2-3, reads EAGVVQSPRYKIIEKKQPVAFWCNPISGHNTLYWYLQNLGQGPELLIRYENEEAVDDSQLPKDRFSAERLKGVDSTLKIQPAELGDSAVYLCASSLDGQGSSTDTQYFGPGTRLTVL.

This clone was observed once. DNA for the CDR3: TGTGCCAGTCGGATCGGGGGGGGAGATACGCAGTATTTT. Its translation is CASRIGGGDTQYF. The V gene is TRBV19, the J gene TRBJ2-3; 8 bases fit TRBD2. Germline loops: CDR1 LNHDA, CDR2 SQIVND (reference sequence). The junction had 6 bases not matched to a gene; V was cut back by 8 bases and J by 5 bases. This CDR3 is 13 amino acids long.

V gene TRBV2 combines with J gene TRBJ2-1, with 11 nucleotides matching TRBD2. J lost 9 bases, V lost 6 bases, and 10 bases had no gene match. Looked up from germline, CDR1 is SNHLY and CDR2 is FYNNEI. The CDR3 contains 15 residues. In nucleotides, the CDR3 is TGTGCCAGCAGGAAACTAGCGGGGGACCCGGGTGAGCAGTTCTTC. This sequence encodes CASRKLAGDPGEQFF.